This T cell receptor beta chain was identified in a study of graft-versus-host responses after intestinal transplantation (dated by TCRdb to 2020 to 2022). Looking at the study overall: Multivisceral, liver-intestinal, or isolated intestinal transplants were received by the recipients. All recipients received anti-thymocyte globulin induction followed by maintenance tacrolimus and steroids for around three years. Bulk TCR-beta CDR3 sequencing was used to track graft-versus-host and host-versus-graft alloreactive T cell clones in the graft, circulation and bone marrow after intestinal transplantation. Alloreactive clones were identified by sequencing pre-transplant mixed lymphocyte reaction products and comparing these products with unstimulated pre-transplant donor and recipient T cells. A cohort of 20 to 25 intestinal transplant recipients, including one retransplant, was enrolled, and 3 patients lacking pretransplant specimens were excluded. Donor T cell macrochimerism was defined as a peak of at least 4% donor T cells among recipient peripheral blood mononuclear cells. Instead of going to the commercial service, samples from three later patients were sequenced in-house on an Illumina MiSeq and processed with MiXCR.

Blood samples were collected up to 4 times in the first month after transplant and then at least monthly when available. The germline V gene (reference sequence) supplies CDR1 MNHEY and CDR2 SMNVEV. There are 15 amino acids in the CDR3, from cysteine to phenylalanine inclusive. Only the CDR3 part of the read is kept: 45 bases, read in frame from the first base. The V and J ends are trimmed by 5 bases and 2 bases, leaving 15 bases between them. The library was generated by the immunoSEQ multiplex PCR assay. Adaptive Biotechnologies carried out high-throughput TCR-beta CDR3 sequencing of genomic DNA for most patients. In the original analysis: Adaptive's ImmunoSEQ software supplied the TCR sequencing data for 18 patients, while MiXCR and VDJtools were used to process a few other patients. CDR3 nucleotide sequences shared between donor and recipient were removed because their origin could not be assigned. To count as alloreactive, a clone needed at least 2-fold expansion over unstimulated cells and a minimum CFSE-low frequency of 0.002% (template counts) or 0.001% (read counts). Mappable clones were those detected in sequenced pre-transplant spleen, lymph node, or MLR CFSE-low populations of the donor or recipient. The cumulative frequency of alloreactive clones was calculated as a percentage of all sequences, weighted by copy number. TCRdb stores this immuneACCESS table with in-frame sequences only. Part of the clones is absent; in the studies checked, under half of the shortfall reflects unresolved V genes, and no reason is known for the rest. That table gives V, J and clone size, and the DNA gave D and trimming. This sample is represented by about 25,000 clones; roughly 93% of them were singletons. Around 0.5% of the sample goes to the ten largest clones.

Worth noting for this clone: Its antigen is still unknown. Per-base quality was not reported, and no clone a single base away is much larger than it.

Paper-wide results and their limitations: Peak levels of circulating GvH clones were associated with declines in HvG clones early after transplant. Conclusions were limited by the relatively low number and heterogeneity of intestinal transplant patients. In patients with donor T cell macrochimerism, the allografts had high GvH to HvG T cell clonal ratios. GvH clones turned up in recipient bone marrow, with some appearing earlier in ileal mucosa or blood, a pattern consistent with an intestinal mucosal origin.

The chain is assembled from TRBV27 and TRBJ1-2, with a weak D call of TRBD1 (5 bases match). Source: PBMCs, taken 18 days after transplant. This sequence was found in a human patient who received an intestinal transplant, so some T cells may come from the graft donor. The DNA sequence follows: TGTGCCAGCAGTCTGGGGCCTAAGGGGAACTATGGCTACACCTTC. This yields the protein CASSLGPKGNYGYTF.